These 30 T cell receptor beta chains were all obtained from the same sample, sequenced in a study of graft-versus-host responses after intestinal transplantation. The assay was immunoSEQ multiplex PCR, and TCRdb's table has in-frame clones only and misses some. This table holds some 120,000 clones, around 94% found once. Antigens for these TCRs are unknown. This specimen consisted of unstimulated CD4+ T cells sorted from spleen or lymph node cells, obtained before transplant. The receptors originated from a human donor who was the organ donor for an intestinal transplant.

This sequence joins TRBV28 and TRBJ1-1; the D is unclear. V gave up 5 bases and J gave up 3 bases, with 16 bases separating them. CDR1 is MDHEN and CDR2 is SYDVKM in the germline V gene. There are 15 residues in the CDR3. The CDR3 here is CASSTWTDRDTEAFF. In DNA form, the CDR3 reads TGTGCCAGCAGTACCTGGACGGACCGGGACACTGAAGCTTTCTTT. Using reference TRBV28 and TRBJ1-1 for the parts outside the CDR3, the full variable domain is DVKVTQSSRYLVKRTGEKVFLECVQDMDHENMFWYRQDPGLGLRLIYFSYDVKMKEKGDIPEGYSVSREKKERFSLILESASTNQTSMYLCASSTWTDRDTEAFFGQGTRLTVV.

The V call is TRBV6-1, the J call TRBJ1-1; D possibly corresponds to TRBD1 (6 bases). V was clipped by 2 bases and J by 0 bases, with 10 bases between them. The CDR3 contains 15 residues. CDR1 MNHNS and CDR2 SASEGT come from the germline V gene. The CDR3 DNA is TGTGCCAGCAGTGAACGGGGACAAGTGAACACTGAAGCTTTCTTT. Translation: CASSERGQVNTEAFF.

The CDR3 region has the DNA TGTGCCAGTGGGCGGGAGCGCCAGCCCCAGCATTTT. Translation gives CASGRERQPQHF. This sequence joins TRBV19 and TRBJ1-5; unclear D gene. CDR1 is LNHDA, CDR2 SQIVND, per germline (reference sequence). Trimming removed 8 bases at V and 7 bases at J, with 12 bases between. The CDR3 length is 12 residues.

This clone was seen only once. This chain joins TRBV19 and TRBJ2-1, with 12 bases that match TRBD2. After removal of 5 bases from V and 13 bases from J, the junction contained 12 bases not matched to a gene. The CDR3 has 15 amino acids. The germline V gene has CDR1 LNHDA and CDR2 SQIVND (reference sequence). The CDR3: CASSFRLAGEGFQFF. In DNA form, the CDR3 reads TGTGCCAGTAGTTTCCGACTAGCGGGAGAGGGATTCCAGTTCTTC.

The CDR3, as DNA: TGTGCCAGCAGCCAAGAGCTAGTAGGCGAGCAGTACTTC. Its translation is CASSQELVGEQYF. V usage is TRBV14 and J usage is TRBJ2-7; D is undetermined. The CDR3 length is 13 residues. Germline V gives CDR1 SGHDN, CDR2 FVKESK. V was cut by 0 bases and J by 6 bases, with 9 bases left in between.

The chain carries TRBV27 and TRBJ1-1; tentatively, D is TRBD1 (6 bases). CDR1 MNHEY and CDR2 SMNVEV come from the germline V gene (reference sequence). The CDR3 is made up of 14 amino acids. The V end was cut by 3 bases, the J end by 1 base, with 9 bases between. The CDR3 is CASSLNRANTEAFF. The CDR3 DNA is TGTGCCAGCAGTTTGAACAGGGCGAACACTGAAGCTTTCTTT.

The chain couples TRBV5-4 to TRBJ2-7; possible D gene TRBD1, 5 bases. This CDR3 has 13 residues. CDR1 and CDR2 (germline): SGHNT, YYREEE (reference sequence). With 4 bases removed from V and 6 bases from J, the gap between germline ends came to 14 bases. The CDR3 DNA reads as TGTGCCAGCAGCCCAGGGCCTTGGGCCGAGCAGTACTTC. Translated, it gives CASSPGPWAEQYF.

This clone was observed a single time. The chain employs TRBV5-5 and TRBJ1-1; a possible D gene is TRBD1 (6 bases). CDR1 and CDR2 (germline): SGHKS, YYEKEE (reference sequence). V was pared by 3 bases and J by 1 base, with 10 bases between. The CDR3 extends over 14 amino acids. The CDR3 loop is CASSYTGQNTEAFF. For the CDR3, the DNA is TGTGCCAGCAGCTACACGGGACAGAACACTGAAGCTTTCTTT.

The V and J genes are TRBV23-1 and TRBJ1-5; tentatively, D is TRBD1 (5 bases). TRBV23-1 is an ORF for which the function is uncertain. The CDR3 contains 19 residues. Between the trimmed V and J ends, which lost 3 bases and 5 bases, there was a span of 26 bases. Here the CDR3 reads CASSHPRYREGRGDQPQHF. The CDR3 DNA sequence: TGCGCCAGCAGTCACCCTAGATACCGAGAGGGGCGCGGGGATCAGCCCCAGCATTTT.

V gene TRBV10-3 combines with J gene TRBJ2-3; the match to TRBD1 covers 10 bases. Germline assignment: CDR1 ENHRY and CDR2 SYGVKD. CDR3 length equals 17 residues. V lost 8 bases to trimming and J lost 0 bases; unmatched junction nucleotides: 11. The CDR3 DNA reads as TGTGCCATCCGGGACAGGGGCGGATCCTCTAGCACAGATACGCAGTATTTT. Protein product: CAIRDRGGSSSTDTQYF.

The V call is TRBV6-1, the J call TRBJ1-6, with 7 bases aligning to TRBD1. Trimming at V came to 6 bases and at J to 6 bases, leaving 8 bases not matched to a gene. From germline, CDR1 is MNHNS and CDR2 SASEGT. CDR3 length: 15 amino acids. CDR3 DNA sequence: TGTGCCAGCAGCCCTGCGGGACAGACTAATTCACCCCTCCACTTT. This gives the protein CASSPAGQTNSPLHF.

The chain is built from TRBV10-3 and TRBJ2-2; D may be TRBD1 (5 bases). The CDR3 is 14 residues long. Trimming pared 3 bases from V and 5 bases from J, leaving 10 bases between. The germline V gene has CDR1 ENHRY and CDR2 SYGVKD. CDR3 DNA sequence: TGTGCCATCAGTGACAGGGCATTAACCGGGGAGCTGTTTTTT. Amino acids: CAISDRALTGELFF.

The chain is built from TRBV27 and TRBJ1-2, with TRBD1 matching 8 bases. Trimming took 5 bases from V and 5 from J; bases not matched to a gene: 4. Per germline, CDR1 MNHEY and CDR2 SMNVEV (reference sequence). CDR3 size: 13 residues. The CDR3 DNA reads TGTGCCAGCAGTCCCCGGACAGGGTATGGCTACACCTTC. It encodes CASSPRTGYGYTF.

The J gene is TRBJ2-3, the V gene TRBV5-1; D unclear. V was cut by 8 bases and J by 6 bases, with 19 bases left in between. The CDR3 sequence is 14 residues long. Germline lookup yields CDR1 SGHRS and CDR2 YFSETQ. The CDR3 spells CASTDMLGADTQYF. The DNA for the CDR3 is TGCGCCAGTACCGACATGTTGGGCGCGGATACGCAGTATTTT.

The chain has TRBV6-1 and TRBJ2-3, with 8 bases aligning to TRBD1. Germline V CDR1 and CDR2: MNHNS, SASEGT. The V and J ends lost 1 base and 5 bases, in that order; junction bases with no gene match: 8. CDR3 length equals 16 residues. CDR3 loop: CASSEEAGGNRDTQYF. The CDR3 DNA follows: TGTGCCAGCAGTGAAGAGGCAGGGGGCAACAGAGATACGCAGTATTTT.

This rearrangement joins TRBV29-1 to TRBJ1-1; the match to TRBD1 covers 7 bases. V lost 4 bases and J lost 4; bases outside the gene matches: 6. This CDR3 spans 13 amino acids. In germline, CDR1 is SQVTM, CDR2 ANQGSEA. The DNA of the CDR3 is TGCAGCGTTGTTCGCAGGGGGGGCACTGAAGCTTTCTTT. Amino acids: CSVVRRGGTEAFF.

This chain joins TRBV12-5 and TRBJ2-1, with no clear D. CDR1 LGHNT and CDR2 FRNRAP come from the germline V gene. Trimming took 5 bases from V and 0 from J, leaving 8 bases between them. This CDR3 has 14 amino acids. CDR3 DNA sequence: TGTGCTAGTGGTCTAGACTTCTCCTACAATGAGCAGTTCTTC. Protein: CASGLDFSYNEQFF.

This clone has a handful of counts. J is TRBJ2-2 and V is TRBV5-6; unclear D gene. The CDR3 sequence is 14 residues long. V lost 2 bases, J lost 1 base, and 6 bases lay in between. The germline V gene encodes CDR1 SGHDT and CDR2 YYEEEE. CDR3 bases: TGTGCCAGCAGCTTCGACATGAACACCGGGGAGCTGTTTTTT. Protein: CASSFDMNTGELFF. The variable domain in full, with the rest retrieved from reference TRBV5-6 and TRBJ2-2, is DAGVTQSPTHLIKTRGQQVTLRCSPKSGHDTVSWYQQALGQGPQFIFQYYEEEERQRGNFPDRFSGHQFPNYSSELNVNALLLGDSALYLCASSFDMNTGELFFGEGSRLTVL.

J is TRBJ2-3 and V is TRBV11-2; TRBD2 is a possible D gene (5 bases). This CDR3 comprises 16 residues. Trimming removed 1 base at V and 2 bases at J, with 13 bases between. The germline CDR1 and CDR2 sequences are SGHAT and FQNNGV. CDR3 in DNA: TGTGCCAGCAGCTTAGTGGAGCGGACCGTCACAGATACGCAGTATTTT. Encoded protein: CASSLVERTVTDTQYF.

As DNA, the CDR3 is TGTGCCAGCAGCTTGGGACTAGCTTCCTACGAGCAGTACTTC. Translated: CASSLGLASYEQYF. The chain carries TRBV5-5 and TRBJ2-7; 7 positions agree with TRBD2. The CDR3 loop spans 14 amino acids. The junction had 1 base not matched to a gene; V was cut back by 0 bases and J by 1 base. Germline V CDR1 and CDR2: SGHKS, YYEKEE (reference sequence). The entire variable domain, with the rest obtained from reference TRBV5-5 and TRBJ2-7, is as follows: DAGVTQSPTHLIKTRGQQVTLRCSPISGHKSVSWYQQVLGQGPQFIFQYYEKEERGRGNFPDRFSARQFPNYSSELNVNALLLGDSALYLCASSLGLASYEQYFGPGTRLTVT.

The chain uses TRBV5-1 and TRBJ2-2; a possible D gene is TRBD1 (5 bases). Germline V gene lookup returns CDR1 SGHRS and CDR2 YFSETQ. The CDR3 loop spans 15 amino acids. V lost 0 bases, J lost 5 bases, and 11 bases lay in between. CDR3 nucleotides: TGCGCCAGCAGCTTGGGCCCCCCAGGGACCGGGGAGCTGTTTTTT. The encoded protein is CASSLGPPGTGELFF. The full variable domain, in which reference TRBV5-1 and TRBJ2-2 provide the parts outside the CDR3, is KAGVTQTPRYLIKTRGQQVTLSCSPISGHRSVSWYQQTPGQGLQFLFEYFSETQRNKGNFPGRFSGRQFSNSRSEMNVSTLELGDSALYLCASSLGPPGTGELFFGEGSRLTVL.

The rearrangement uses TRBV7-8 and TRBJ1-3; the D is unclear. V gave up 2 bases and J gave up 0 bases, with 8 bases separating them. There are 15 residues in the CDR3. Germline lookup yields CDR1 SGHVS and CDR2 FQNEAQ. The CDR3 DNA sequence: TGTGCCAGCAGCTTAATTCCCCTCTCTGGAAACACCATATATTTT. This sequence encodes CASSLIPLSGNTIYF.

The chain carries TRBV15 and TRBJ2-7; 10 positions match TRBD1. This CDR3 has 15 residues. Looked up from germline, CDR1 is LNHNV and CDR2 is YYDKDF (reference sequence). Unmatched junction bases numbered 3, after V lost 0 bases and J lost 4 bases. In nucleotides, the CDR3 is TGTGCCACCAGCAGAGATAGACAGGGGGCTTACGAGCAGTACTTC. Its translation: CATSRDRQGAYEQYF. The full variable domain, rest sourced from reference TRBV15 and TRBJ2-7, is DAMVIQNPRYQVTQFGKPVTLSCSQTLNHNVMYWYQQKSSQAPKLLFHYYDKDFNNEADTPDNFQSRRPNTSFCFLDIRSPGLGDTAMYLCATSRDRQGAYEQYFGPGTRLTVT.

This chain connects TRBV28 to TRBJ2-1, with 11 bases matching TRBD1. V was pared by 5 bases and J by 5 bases, with 8 bases of the junction left unmatched. CDR1 is MDHEN, CDR2 SYDVKM, per germline. The CDR3 length is 16 residues. The CDR3 spells CASSPPAGQGDNEQFF. CDR3 bases: TGTGCCAGCAGTCCGCCCGCGGGACAGGGGGACAATGAGCAGTTCTTC.

The rearrangement uses TRBV11-2 and TRBJ2-7, with D possibly being TRBD1 (5 bases). In germline, CDR1 is SGHAT, CDR2 FQNNGV. This CDR3 comprises 14 residues. The V gene lost 3 bases and the J gene lost 0 bases, with 9 bases spanning the gap. The CDR3 coding sequence is TGTGCCAGCAGCTTTCCAGGGCCCTCCTACGAGCAGTACTTC. Encoded protein: CASSFPGPSYEQYF.

The chain couples TRBV23-1 to TRBJ1-3; D not certain. TRBV23-1 is recorded as an ORF, its role being uncertain. The CDR3 sequence is 18 residues long. V lost 7 bases and J lost 0, with 22 bases in between. CDR3 DNA: TGCGCCAGCAAGGTGATCCTCAGGTCCCACGACTCTGGAAACACCATATATTTT. This codes for CASKVILRSHDSGNTIYF.

The chain is built from TRBV20-1 and TRBJ2-1, with a weak D call TRBD1 (5 bases). Germline values: CDR1 DFQATT, CDR2 SNEGSKA (reference sequence). The CDR3 sequence is 11 residues long. The CDR3 DNA sequence: TGCAGGGCAGGGCGGTACAATGAGCAGTTCTTC. Translated, it gives CRAGRYNEQFF.

The rearrangement uses TRBV7-9 and TRBJ1-1; D perhaps matches TRBD1 (5 bases). CDR1 is SEHNR and CDR2 is FQNEAQ in the germline V gene (reference sequence). Between the trimmed V and J ends, which lost 3 bases and 5 bases, there was a span of 22 bases. This CDR3 has 17 residues. DNA for the CDR3: TGTGCCAGCAGCTTCGGGGCAGACGGCCTCGAGAAGACTGAAGCTTTCTTT. This translates into CASSFGADGLEKTEAFF.

V is TRBV6-6 and J is TRBJ1-2; tentatively, D is TRBD1 (6 bases). The length of the CDR3 is 13 residues. Germline CDR1 and CDR2: MNHNY and SVGAGI (reference sequence). The V gene lost 8 bases and the J gene lost 6 bases, with 16 bases spanning the gap. CDR3 sequence: CASVSYRADGYTF. The CDR3 nucleotides read TGTGCCAGCGTCTCTTACAGGGCAGATGGCTACACCTTC.

V usage is TRBV11-2 and J usage is TRBJ2-3; 8 bases match TRBD2. The CDR3 is made up of 15 amino acids. V lost 2 bases to trimming and J lost 1 base; unmatched junction nucleotides: 2. Per germline, CDR1 SGHAT and CDR2 FQNNGV. The CDR3 reads CASSLSGRGTDTQYF. CDR3 in DNA: TGTGCCAGCAGCTTAAGCGGGAGAGGCACAGATACGCAGTATTTT.